A single sample is the source of the 2 T cell receptor beta chains below, sequenced in a study of blood T cell repertoires in COVID-19. Assay used: immunoSEQ multiplex PCR; TCRdb lists only in-frame clones, some missing. In the table there are about 120,000 clones, over 80% of which are singletons. The sample taken for sequencing was PBMCs or T cells enriched from blood (not recorded which). These receptors were collected from a woman in her twenties or thirties who had recovered from COVID-19.

The V gene is TRBV5-1, the J gene TRBJ2-4; the match to TRBD2 covers 8 bases. The CDR3 has 16 amino acids. Trimming cost V 3 bases and J 7 bases; bases outside gene matches: 12. Per the germline V gene, CDR1 is SGHRS and CDR2 is YFSETQ. CDR3: CASSSQGLEFSNIQYF. DNA of the CDR3: TGCGCCAGCAGCTCTCAGGGACTAGAATTTAGTAACATTCAGTACTTC.

The gene calls are TRBV6-4 and TRBJ2-7; D possibly corresponds to TRBD2 (5 bases). The CDR3 consists of 13 residues. Germline V gene data show CDR1 as MRHNA and CDR2 as SNTAGT. V lost 6 bases to trimming and J lost 2 bases, with 11 bases between them. CDR3 loop: CASSPKRAYEQYF. The CDR3 nucleotides are TGTGCCAGCAGCCCCAAGAGGGCCTACGAGCAGTACTTC.